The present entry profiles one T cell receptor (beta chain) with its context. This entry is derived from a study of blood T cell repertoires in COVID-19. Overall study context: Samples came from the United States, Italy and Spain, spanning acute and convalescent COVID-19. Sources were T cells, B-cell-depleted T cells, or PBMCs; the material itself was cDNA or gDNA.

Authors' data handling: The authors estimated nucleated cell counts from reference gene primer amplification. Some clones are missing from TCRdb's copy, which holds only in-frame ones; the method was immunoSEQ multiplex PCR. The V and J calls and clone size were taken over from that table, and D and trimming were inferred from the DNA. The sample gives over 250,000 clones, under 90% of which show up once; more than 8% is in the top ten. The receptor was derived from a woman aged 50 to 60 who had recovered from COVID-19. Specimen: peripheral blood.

CDR3 protein: CASSYSRAEDTQYF. In DNA form, the CDR3 reads TGTGCCAGCAGTTACTCGAGAGCGGAAGATACGCAGTATTTT. The chain links TRBV6-5 to TRBJ2-3, with D possibly TRBD2 on 5 matching bases. Per germline, CDR1 MNHEY and CDR2 SVGAGI. This CDR3 has 14 residues. Trimming shortened V by 0 bases and J by 5 bases, and 9 bases separated the two germline ends.